These 29 T cell receptor beta chains came from one sample sequenced in a study of cytomegalovirus exposure and HLA in healthy donors. Researchers ran the PCR with 60 Vbeta and 13 Jbeta primers. Only in-frame clones appear in the TCRdb table, and some are missing; sequencing was by immunoSEQ multiplex PCR. The table records 150,000 to 200,000 clones, nearly 80% of them present only once. The sample was PBMCs. The origin of the receptors is a woman aged 45-59 years in good health and CMV-seropositive.

The V call is TRBV7-8, the J call TRBJ1-2; 8 bases agree with TRBD1. Germline V lookup: CDR1 SGHVS, CDR2 FQNEAQ. This CDR3 region has 16 residues. With 7 bases clipped from V and 5 bases from J, the junction kept 15 bases outside the gene matches. In DNA, the CDR3 is TGTGCCAGCAACCAGGGACAGGCTTACGAGAATTATGGCTACACCTTC. Protein: CASNQGQAYENYGYTF. The complete variable domain, with remaining parts taken from reference TRBV7-8 and TRBJ1-2, reads GAGVSQSPRYKVAKRGQDVALRCDPISGHVSLFWYQQALGQGPEFLTYFQNEAQLDKSGLPSDRFFAERPEGSVSTLKIQRTQQEDSAVYLCASNQGQAYENYGYTFGSGTRLTVV.

The chain links TRBV27 to TRBJ1-1, with 7 bases lining up with TRBD1. The CDR3 contains 15 residues. Germline V lookup: CDR1 MNHEY, CDR2 SMNVEV (reference sequence). With V trimmed by 6 bases and J by 2 bases, 9 bases remained unmatched. CDR3 DNA: TGTGCCAGCAGACCACTCGACAGGGTCAACACTGAAGCTTTCTTT. Its translation is CASRPLDRVNTEAFF.

The rearrangement uses TRBV23-1 and TRBJ2-7, with TRBD1 matching over 8 bases. TRBV23-1 is noted as an ORF with a role that remains uncertain. This CDR3 contains 17 residues. With 1 base clipped from V and 6 bases from J, the junction kept 14 bases outside the gene matches. The CDR3: CASSQFGQGLFSCEQYF. The CDR3 region has the DNA TGCGCCAGCAGTCAATTCGGACAGGGCCTCTTCTCTTGCGAGCAGTACTTC.

A note on this clone: The junction and the germline gene differ at one end; a read error may be behind it. The chain couples TRBV18 to TRBJ2-3; 7 bases map to TRBD2. CDR1 and CDR2 from the germline V gene are KGHSH and LQKENI. The CDR3 has 11 residues. CDR3 protein: CASSSGTTPYF. The CDR3 DNA is TGTGCCAGCTCCTCCGGGACTACGCCGTATTTT.

This rearrangement joins TRBV5-5 to TRBJ2-1; 10 bases fit TRBD2. The junction had 8 bases not matched to a gene; V was cut back by 4 bases and J by 1 base. The CDR3 contains 17 residues. The germline V gene has CDR1 SGHKS and CDR2 YYEKEE (reference sequence). CDR3 residues: CASSRLLAGVSYNEQFF. CDR3 DNA: TGTGCCAGCAGCCGACTCCTAGCGGGAGTGTCCTACAATGAGCAGTTCTTC. Supplemented by reference TRBV5-5 and TRBJ2-1, the full variable domain reads DAGVTQSPTHLIKTRGQQVTLRCSPISGHKSVSWYQQVLGQGPQFIFQYYEKEERGRGNFPDRFSARQFPNYSSELNVNALLLGDSALYLCASSRLLAGVSYNEQFFGPGTRLTVL.

The V call is TRBV6-6, the J call TRBJ1-4; possible D gene TRBD1, 5 bases. The germline V and J ends were trimmed by 5 bases and 6 bases, with 19 bases remaining between them. This CDR3 has 16 amino acids. The germline gives CDR1 MNHNY, CDR2 SVGAGI (reference sequence). The chain's CDR3 is CASSPGGQSGDEKLFF. CDR3 bases: TGTGCCAGCAGTCCTGGCGGACAATCGGGGGATGAAAAACTGTTTTTT.

The chain links TRBV7-6 to TRBJ1-5, with TRBD1 as a possible D gene (5 bases). The V gene's germline CDR1 is SGHVS and CDR2 FNYEAQ. The CDR3 runs to 13 residues. The V end was cut by 5 bases, the J end by 6 bases, with 11 bases between. The CDR3 sequence is CASSLQGSQPQHF. Here the CDR3 DNA reads TGTGCCAGCAGCCTGCAGGGTAGTCAGCCCCAGCATTTT.

This sequence joins TRBV5-4 and TRBJ2-7; D is ambiguous. Trimming removed 1 base at V and 9 bases at J, with 11 bases between. The germline CDR1 and CDR2 sequences are SGHNT and YYREEE (reference sequence). The CDR3 sequence is 12 residues long. The CDR3 DNA reads as TGTGCCAGCAGCTTGTCAGCCGGCGGGCAGTACTTC. Protein sequence: CASSLSAGGQYF. The whole variable domain, filled in from reference TRBV5-4 and TRBJ2-7, reads ETGVTQSPTHLIKTRGQQVTLRCSSQSGHNTVSWYQQALGQGPQFIFQYYREEENGRGNFPPRFSGLQFPNYSSELNVNALELDDSALYLCASSLSAGGQYFGPGTRLTVT.

The chain recombines TRBV11-2 with TRBJ1-1, with TRBD1 matching 8 bases. The germline gives CDR1 SGHAT, CDR2 FQNNGV. CDR3 length: 17 amino acids. Trimming at V came to 4 bases and at J to 4 bases, leaving 14 bases not matched to a gene. The CDR3: CASSYTGQGSRGTEAFF. CDR3 in DNA: TGTGCCAGCAGCTACACCGGACAGGGTAGTCGCGGCACTGAAGCTTTCTTT.

The chain couples TRBV7-2 to TRBJ2-3; no reliable D call. The V and J ends lost 5 bases and 8 bases respectively, with 11 bases between them. From germline, CDR1 is SGHTA and CDR2 FQGNSA. CDR3 length: 12 amino acids. The CDR3 DNA is TGTGCCAGCAGCGATCCTAACGGTACGCAGTATTTT. Translation gives CASSDPNGTQYF.

The chain combines TRBV9 with TRBJ2-7; D may be TRBD2 (5 bases). The CDR3 spans 16 residues. Germline V gives CDR1 SGDLS, CDR2 YYNGEE. Trimming removed 0 bases at V and 1 base at J, with 14 bases between. The CDR3 region is CASSVAEYGDSYEQYF. CDR3 bases: TGTGCCAGCAGCGTAGCCGAGTACGGGGATTCCTACGAGCAGTACTTC.

The gene calls are TRBV11-2 and TRBJ1-1, with 8 bases matching TRBD1. Germline CDR1 reads SGHAT; CDR2 reads FQNNGV. The CDR3 is 14 residues long. The V segment lost 4 bases and the J segment 1 base; nucleotides outside the gene matches: 2. CDR3 bases: TGTGCCAGCAGCTCCGGACAGGGGAACACTGAAGCTTTCTTT. Its translation is CASSSGQGNTEAFF. The whole variable domain, filled in from reference TRBV11-2 and TRBJ1-1, reads EAGVAQSPRYKIIEKRQSVAFWCNPISGHATLYWYQQILGQGPKLLIQFQNNGVVDDSQLPKDRFSAERLKGVDSTLKIQPAKLEDSAVYLCASSSGQGNTEAFFGQGTRLTVV.

The V gene is TRBV21-1, the J gene TRBJ1-2; the D call TRBD1 from the table was never checked on the DNA. TRBV21-1 corresponds to a pseudogene. This CDR3 has 15 residues. In DNA form, the CDR3 reads TGTGCCAGCTTAGTCTCCGGGACAGGGGCGGATGGCTACACCTTC. Translation gives CASLVSGTGADGYTF.

The rearrangement links TRBV28 to TRBJ1-1; no clear D. The CDR3 is made up of 11 amino acids. CDR1 and CDR2 (germline): MDHEN, SYDVKM. V lost 6 bases and J 4 bases, leaving 6 bases between the germline ends. The CDR3 DNA sequence: TGTGCCAGCAGGAGTAGCACTGAAGCTTTCTTT. Translation: CASRSSTEAFF.

The V and J genes are TRBV5-1 and TRBJ2-3, with unresolved D. The V and J ends lost 1 base and 3 bases respectively, with 9 bases between them. The CDR3 runs to 14 residues. The V gene's germline CDR1 is SGHRS and CDR2 YFSETQ. CDR3 bases: TGCGCCAGCAGCTTGTCGGTAGCAACAGATACGCAGTATTTT. Translating gives CASSLSVATDTQYF. Using reference TRBV5-1 and TRBJ2-3 for the parts outside the CDR3, the full variable domain is KAGVTQTPRYLIKTRGQQVTLSCSPISGHRSVSWYQQTPGQGLQFLFEYFSETQRNKGNFPGRFSGRQFSNSRSEMNVSTLELGDSALYLCASSLSVATDTQYFGPGTRLTVL.

The V and J genes are TRBV7-2 and TRBJ2-1; D is perhaps TRBD2 (6 bases). The CDR3 has 15 amino acids. CDR1 and CDR2 from the germline V gene are SGHTA and FQGNSA. Trimming took off 1 base at V and 4 bases at J, with 11 bases between the two ends. The CDR3 region is CASSLVEGRYNEQFF. CDR3 coding DNA: TGTGCCAGCAGCTTAGTGGAGGGGCGATACAATGAGCAGTTCTTC.

V and J are TRBV29-1 and TRBJ2-1; 10 nucleotides match TRBD2. Germline loops: CDR1 SQVTM, CDR2 ANQGSEA. The CDR3 has 14 amino acids. V shed 5 bases, J shed 10 bases, and the junction held 11 bases outside the gene matches. This CDR3 reads CSVQGTSARTEQFF. The CDR3 DNA is TGCAGCGTTCAGGGGACTAGCGCCCGAACGGAGCAGTTCTTC.

This clone was observed a handful of times. The chain has TRBV9 and TRBJ2-1, with D perhaps TRBD2 (6 bases). V was trimmed by 0 bases and J by 7 bases, leaving 17 bases between them. Germline V gives CDR1 SGDLS, CDR2 YYNGEE. The CDR3 length is 16 residues. The CDR3 bases are TGTGCCAGCAGCGTAGTCCCGGGAGAAAGGGAAAATGAGCAGTTCTTC. As protein: CASSVVPGERENEQFF.

This clone was counted between two and nine times. The chain employs TRBV4-3 and TRBJ2-3; 7 bases are a match to TRBD2. The V and J ends lost 0 bases and 5 bases, in that order; junction bases with no gene match: 11. CDR1 is LGHNA and CDR2 is YSLEER in the germline V gene. The CDR3 totals 17 residues. CDR3 loop: CASSQDKQGGWKDTQYF. DNA for the CDR3: TGCGCCAGCAGCCAAGACAAGCAGGGAGGGTGGAAAGATACGCAGTATTTT.

V usage is TRBV6-1 and J usage is TRBJ1-5; D not certain. Germline values: CDR1 MNHNS, CDR2 SASEGT. V was cut by 2 bases and J by 3 bases, with 8 bases left in between. The CDR3 has 14 amino acids. The CDR3, as DNA: TGTGCCAGCAGTGAAAGCGGATACAATCAGCCCCAGCATTTT. Translated, it gives CASSESGYNQPQHF.

The chain carries TRBV4-3 and TRBJ1-2, with D maybe TRBD1 (5 bases). CDR1 is LGHNA, CDR2 YSLEER, per germline. The length of the CDR3 is 15 residues. Trimming removed 3 bases from V and 2 bases from J, with 13 bases in between. CDR3 bases: TGCGCCAGCAGCCAGGCCAGGGCCTTAAACTATGGCTACACCTTC. Amino acid sequence: CASSQARALNYGYTF.

The V call is TRBV2, the J call TRBJ2-2; a weak D match, TRBD2 (6 bases). The CDR3 is made up of 14 amino acids. Trimming left V 4 bases short and J 4 bases short, with 10 bases between. In germline, CDR1 is SNHLY, CDR2 FYNNEI. Here the CDR3 reads CASSALGGTGELFF. CDR3 bases: TGTGCCAGCAGTGCCCTCGGGGGCACCGGGGAGCTGTTTTTT.

The chain links TRBV2 to TRBJ2-3, with TRBD2 identical over 10 bases. The germline V gene encodes CDR1 SNHLY and CDR2 FYNNEI. Unmatched junction bases numbered 12, after V lost 6 bases and J lost 3 bases. The CDR3 is 17 residues long. The CDR3 region has the DNA TGTGCCAGCAGCCAAAAAGCGGGGGGGCCGATAACAGATACGCAGTATTTT. It yields the protein CASSQKAGGPITDTQYF.

The chain employs TRBV6-1 and TRBJ1-2, with TRBD1 matching 7 bases. The CDR3 extends over 16 amino acids. CDR1 and CDR2 (germline): MNHNS, SASEGT. V shed 1 base, J shed 8 bases, and the junction held 13 bases outside the gene matches. The CDR3 sequence: CASSEGDSLSLIGYTF. The CDR3 coding sequence is TGTGCCAGCAGTGAAGGGGACAGTCTAAGTCTTATCGGCTACACCTTC.

This chain uses TRBV4-3 with TRBJ2-5, with 10 bases fitting TRBD2. The CDR3 totals 18 residues. Germline V gene data show CDR1 as LGHNA and CDR2 as YSLEER. The V segment lost 1 base and the J segment 0 bases; nucleotides outside the gene matches: 8. The CDR3 coding sequence is TGCGCCAGCAGCCAAGGGGGAGGACTAGCGGTTAACCAAGAGACCCAGTACTTC. Translating gives CASSQGGGLAVNQETQYF.

This clone has just one count. This sequence joins TRBV6-1 and TRBJ1-5; no firm D call. CDR1 and CDR2 (germline): MNHNS, SASEGT. This CDR3 contains 13 residues. V lost 5 bases, J lost 5 bases, and 10 bases lay in between. CDR3 sequence: CASSFGWDQPQHF. CDR3 DNA sequence: TGTGCCAGCAGTTTCGGGTGGGATCAGCCCCAGCATTTT.

The sample holds one count of this clone. The gene calls are TRBV2 and TRBJ2-7, with 9 bases lining up with TRBD1. Looked up from germline, CDR1 is SNHLY and CDR2 is FYNNEI. The trim removed 7 bases at V and 6 bases at J, leaving 7 bases unmatched. The CDR3 is 13 residues long. In DNA form, the CDR3 reads TGTGCCAGCACCCGGGACAGGGAAGTCGAGCAGTACTTC. Amino acid sequence: CASTRDREVEQYF.

The rearrangement joins TRBV7-9 to TRBJ2-1; D is unresolved. The germline gives CDR1 SEHNR, CDR2 FQNEAQ (reference sequence). Trimming pared 1 base from V and 6 bases from J, leaving 10 bases between. This CDR3 spans 14 amino acids. The DNA of the CDR3 is TGTGCCAGCAGCTTAGGACACGGCCGCAATGAGCAGTTCTTC. Its protein product is CASSLGHGRNEQFF.

DNA of the CDR3: TGCGCCAGCAGCTTGGGGGGACAGGGGTTCTCCTATAATTCACCCCTCCACTTT. Amino acids: CASSLGGQGFSYNSPLHF. The chain joins TRBV5-1 to TRBJ1-6, with 10 bases matching TRBD1. The germline gives CDR1 SGHRS, CDR2 YFSETQ. V gave up 0 bases and J gave up 0 bases; unmatched junction bases: 3. The CDR3 runs to 18 residues. Supplemented by reference TRBV5-1 and TRBJ1-6, the full variable domain reads KAGVTQTPRYLIKTRGQQVTLSCSPISGHRSVSWYQQTPGQGLQFLFEYFSETQRNKGNFPGRFSGRQFSNSRSEMNVSTLELGDSALYLCASSLGGQGFSYNSPLHFGNGTRLTVT.